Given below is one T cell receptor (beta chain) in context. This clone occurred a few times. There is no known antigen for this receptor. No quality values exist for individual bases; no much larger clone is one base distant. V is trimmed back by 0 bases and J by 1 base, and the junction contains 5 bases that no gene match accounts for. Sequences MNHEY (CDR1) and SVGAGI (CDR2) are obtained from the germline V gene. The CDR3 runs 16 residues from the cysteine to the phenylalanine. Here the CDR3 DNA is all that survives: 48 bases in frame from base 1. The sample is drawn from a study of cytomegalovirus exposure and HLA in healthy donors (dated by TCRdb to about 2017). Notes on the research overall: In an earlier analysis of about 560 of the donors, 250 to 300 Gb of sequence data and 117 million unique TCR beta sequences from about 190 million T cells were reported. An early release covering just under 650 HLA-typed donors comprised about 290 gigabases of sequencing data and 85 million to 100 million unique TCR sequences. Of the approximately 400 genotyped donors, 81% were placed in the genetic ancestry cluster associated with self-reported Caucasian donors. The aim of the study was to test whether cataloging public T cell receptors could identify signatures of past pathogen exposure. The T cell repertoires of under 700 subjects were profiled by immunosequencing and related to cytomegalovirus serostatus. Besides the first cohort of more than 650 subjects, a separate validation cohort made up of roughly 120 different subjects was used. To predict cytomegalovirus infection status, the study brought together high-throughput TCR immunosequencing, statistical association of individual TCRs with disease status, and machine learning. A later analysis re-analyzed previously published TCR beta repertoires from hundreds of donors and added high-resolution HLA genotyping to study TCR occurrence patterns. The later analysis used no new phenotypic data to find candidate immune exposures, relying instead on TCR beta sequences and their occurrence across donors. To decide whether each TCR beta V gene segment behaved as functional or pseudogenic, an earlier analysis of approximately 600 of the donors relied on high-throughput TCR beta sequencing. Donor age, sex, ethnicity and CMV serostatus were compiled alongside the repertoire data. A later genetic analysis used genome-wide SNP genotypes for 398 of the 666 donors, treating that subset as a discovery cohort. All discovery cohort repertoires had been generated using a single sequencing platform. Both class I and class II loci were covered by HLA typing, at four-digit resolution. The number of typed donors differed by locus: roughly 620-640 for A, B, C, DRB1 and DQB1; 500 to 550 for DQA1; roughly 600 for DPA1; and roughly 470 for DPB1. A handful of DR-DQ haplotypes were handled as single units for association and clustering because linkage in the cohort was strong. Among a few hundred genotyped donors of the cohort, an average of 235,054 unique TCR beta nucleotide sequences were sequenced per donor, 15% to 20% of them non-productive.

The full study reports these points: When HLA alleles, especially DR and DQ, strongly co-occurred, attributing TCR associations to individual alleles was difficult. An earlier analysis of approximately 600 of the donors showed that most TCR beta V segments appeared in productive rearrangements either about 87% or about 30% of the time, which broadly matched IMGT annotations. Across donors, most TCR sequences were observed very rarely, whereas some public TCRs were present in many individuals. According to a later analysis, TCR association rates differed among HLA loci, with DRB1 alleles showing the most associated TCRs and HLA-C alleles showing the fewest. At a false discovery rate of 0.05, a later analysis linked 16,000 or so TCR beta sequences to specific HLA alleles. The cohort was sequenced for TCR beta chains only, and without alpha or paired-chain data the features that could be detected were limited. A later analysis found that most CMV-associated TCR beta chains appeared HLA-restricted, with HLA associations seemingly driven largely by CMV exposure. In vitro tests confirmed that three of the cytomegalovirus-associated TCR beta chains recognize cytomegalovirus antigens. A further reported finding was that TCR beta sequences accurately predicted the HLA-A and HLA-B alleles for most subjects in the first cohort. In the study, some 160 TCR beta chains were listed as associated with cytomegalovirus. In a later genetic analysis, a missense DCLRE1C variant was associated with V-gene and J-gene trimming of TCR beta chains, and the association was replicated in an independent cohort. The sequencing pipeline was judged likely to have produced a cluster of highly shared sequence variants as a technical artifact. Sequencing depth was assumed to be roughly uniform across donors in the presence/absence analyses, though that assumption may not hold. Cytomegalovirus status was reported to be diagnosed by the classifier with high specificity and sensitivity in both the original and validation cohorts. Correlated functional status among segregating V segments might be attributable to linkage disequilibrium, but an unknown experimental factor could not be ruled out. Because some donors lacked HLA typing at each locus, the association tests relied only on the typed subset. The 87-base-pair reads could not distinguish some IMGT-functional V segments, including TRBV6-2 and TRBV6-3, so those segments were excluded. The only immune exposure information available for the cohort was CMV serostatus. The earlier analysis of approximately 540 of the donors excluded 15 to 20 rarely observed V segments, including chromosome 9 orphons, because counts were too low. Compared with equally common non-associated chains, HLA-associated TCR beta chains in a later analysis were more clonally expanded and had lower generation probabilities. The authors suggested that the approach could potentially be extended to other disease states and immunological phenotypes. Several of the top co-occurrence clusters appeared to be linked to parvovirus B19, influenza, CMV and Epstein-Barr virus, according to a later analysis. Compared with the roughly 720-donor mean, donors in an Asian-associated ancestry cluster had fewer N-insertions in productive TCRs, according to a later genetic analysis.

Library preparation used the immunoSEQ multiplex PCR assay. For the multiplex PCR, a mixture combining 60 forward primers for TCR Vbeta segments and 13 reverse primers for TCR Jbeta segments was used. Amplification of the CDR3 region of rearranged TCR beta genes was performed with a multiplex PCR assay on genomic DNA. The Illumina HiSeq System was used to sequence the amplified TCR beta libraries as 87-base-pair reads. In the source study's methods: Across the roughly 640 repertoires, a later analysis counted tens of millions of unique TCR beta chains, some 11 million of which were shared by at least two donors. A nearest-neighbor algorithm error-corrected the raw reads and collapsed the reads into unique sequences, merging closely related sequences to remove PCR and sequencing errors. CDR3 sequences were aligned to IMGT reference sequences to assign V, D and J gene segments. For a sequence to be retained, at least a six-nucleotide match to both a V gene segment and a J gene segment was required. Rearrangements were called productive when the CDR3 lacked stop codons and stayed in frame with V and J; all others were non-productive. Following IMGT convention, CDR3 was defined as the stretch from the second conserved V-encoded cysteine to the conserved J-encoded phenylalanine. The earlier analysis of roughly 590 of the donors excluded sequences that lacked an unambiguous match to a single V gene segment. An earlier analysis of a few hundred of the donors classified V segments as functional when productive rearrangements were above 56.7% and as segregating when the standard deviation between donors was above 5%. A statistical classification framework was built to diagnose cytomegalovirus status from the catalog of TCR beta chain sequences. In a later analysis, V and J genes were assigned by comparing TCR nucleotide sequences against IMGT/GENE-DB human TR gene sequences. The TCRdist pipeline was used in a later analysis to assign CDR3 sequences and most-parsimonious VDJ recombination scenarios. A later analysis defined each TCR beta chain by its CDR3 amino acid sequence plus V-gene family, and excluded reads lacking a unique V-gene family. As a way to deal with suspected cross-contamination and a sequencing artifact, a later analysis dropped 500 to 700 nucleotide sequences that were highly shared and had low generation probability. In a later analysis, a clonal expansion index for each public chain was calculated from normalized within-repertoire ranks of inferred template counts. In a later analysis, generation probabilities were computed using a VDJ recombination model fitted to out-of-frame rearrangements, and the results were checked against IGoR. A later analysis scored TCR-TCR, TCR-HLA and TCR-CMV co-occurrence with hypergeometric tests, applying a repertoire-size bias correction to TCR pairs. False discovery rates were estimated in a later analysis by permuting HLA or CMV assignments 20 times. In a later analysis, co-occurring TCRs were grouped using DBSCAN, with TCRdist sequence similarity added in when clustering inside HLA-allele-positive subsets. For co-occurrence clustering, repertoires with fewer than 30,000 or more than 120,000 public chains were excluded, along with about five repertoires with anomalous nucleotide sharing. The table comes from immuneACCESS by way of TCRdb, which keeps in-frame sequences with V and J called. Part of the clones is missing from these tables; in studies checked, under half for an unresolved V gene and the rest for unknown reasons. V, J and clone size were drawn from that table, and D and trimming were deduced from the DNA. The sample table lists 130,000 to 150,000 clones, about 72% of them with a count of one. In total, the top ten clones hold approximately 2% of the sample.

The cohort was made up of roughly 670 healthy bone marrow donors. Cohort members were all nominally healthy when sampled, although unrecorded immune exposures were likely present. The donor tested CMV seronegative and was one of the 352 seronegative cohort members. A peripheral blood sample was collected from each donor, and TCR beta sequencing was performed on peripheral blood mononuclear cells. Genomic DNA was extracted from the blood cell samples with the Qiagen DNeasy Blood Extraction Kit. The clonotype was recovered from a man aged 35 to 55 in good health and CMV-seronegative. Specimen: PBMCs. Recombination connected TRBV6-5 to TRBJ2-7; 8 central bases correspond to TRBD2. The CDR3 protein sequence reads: CASSYSGGGLSYEQYF. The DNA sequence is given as TGTGCCAGCAGTTACTCAGGCGGGGGGCTTTCCTACGAGCAGTACTTC.